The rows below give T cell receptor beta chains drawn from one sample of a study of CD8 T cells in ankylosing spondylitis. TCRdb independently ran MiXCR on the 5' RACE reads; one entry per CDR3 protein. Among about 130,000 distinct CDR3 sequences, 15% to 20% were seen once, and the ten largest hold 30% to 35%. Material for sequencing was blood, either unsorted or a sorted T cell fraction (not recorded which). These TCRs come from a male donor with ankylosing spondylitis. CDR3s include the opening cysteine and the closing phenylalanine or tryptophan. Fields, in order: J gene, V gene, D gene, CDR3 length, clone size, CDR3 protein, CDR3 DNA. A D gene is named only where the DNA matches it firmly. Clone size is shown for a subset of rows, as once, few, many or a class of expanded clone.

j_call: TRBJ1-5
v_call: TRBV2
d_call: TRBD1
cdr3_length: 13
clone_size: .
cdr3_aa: CATTGQYNQPQHF
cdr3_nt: TGTGCCACCACGGGACAGTACAATCAGCCCCAGCATTTT

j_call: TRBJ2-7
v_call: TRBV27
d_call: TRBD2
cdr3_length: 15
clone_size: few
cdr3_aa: CASSLLAGGPEEQYF
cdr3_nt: TGTGCCAGCAGTCTTCTAGCGGGAGGGCCTGAAGAGCAGTACTTC

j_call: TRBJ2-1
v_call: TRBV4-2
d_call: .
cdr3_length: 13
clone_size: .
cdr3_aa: CASSQVGENEQFF
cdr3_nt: TGTGCCAGCAGCCAAGTAGGAGAAAATGAGCAGTTCTTC

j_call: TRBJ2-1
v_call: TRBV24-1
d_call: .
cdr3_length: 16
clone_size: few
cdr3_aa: CATSDPQPPSYNEQFF
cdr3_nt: TGTGCCACCAGTGACCCTCAGCCACCCTCCTACAATGAGCAGTTCTTC

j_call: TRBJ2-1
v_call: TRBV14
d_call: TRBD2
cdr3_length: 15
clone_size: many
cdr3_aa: CASSPPSGRYNEQFF
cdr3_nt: TGTGCCAGCAGTCCCCCTAGCGGGAGGTACAATGAGCAGTTCTTC

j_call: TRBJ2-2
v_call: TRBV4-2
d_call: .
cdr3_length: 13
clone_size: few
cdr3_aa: CASSRGQTGELFF
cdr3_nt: TGTGCCAGCAGCCGAGGGCAAACCGGGGAGCTGTTTTTT

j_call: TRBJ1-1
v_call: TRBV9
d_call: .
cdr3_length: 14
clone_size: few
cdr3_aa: CASSVTHGFTEAFF
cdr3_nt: TGTGCCAGCAGCGTAACGCACGGCTTCACTGAAGCTTTCTTT

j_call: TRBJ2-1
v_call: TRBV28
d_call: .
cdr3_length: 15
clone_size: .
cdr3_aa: CASRRSGSSYNEQFF
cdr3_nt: TGTGCCAGCAGACGTAGCGGCAGCTCCTACAATGAGCAGTTCTTC

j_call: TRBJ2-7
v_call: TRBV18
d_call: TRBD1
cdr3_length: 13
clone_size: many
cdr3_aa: CASSPGTGYEQYF
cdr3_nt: TGTGCCAGCTCTCCCGGGACAGGGTACGAGCAGTACTTC

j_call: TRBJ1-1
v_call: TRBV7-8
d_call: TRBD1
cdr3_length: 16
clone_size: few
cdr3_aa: CASSSDRGLMNTEAFF
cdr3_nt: TGTGCCAGCAGCTCGGACAGGGGGCTAATGAACACTGAAGCTTTCTTT

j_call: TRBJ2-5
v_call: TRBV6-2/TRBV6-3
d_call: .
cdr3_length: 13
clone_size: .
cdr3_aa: CASIQRVEETQYF
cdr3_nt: TGTGCCAGCATCCAGCGGGTGGAAGAGACCCAGTACTTC

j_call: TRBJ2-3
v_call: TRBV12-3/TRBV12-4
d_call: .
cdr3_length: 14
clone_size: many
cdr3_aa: CASSIMTVTDTQYF
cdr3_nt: TGTGCCAGCAGTATAATGACTGTCACAGATACGCAGTATTTT

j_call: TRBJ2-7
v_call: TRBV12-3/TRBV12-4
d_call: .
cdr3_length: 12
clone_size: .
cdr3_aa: CASRDGYYEQYF
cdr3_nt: TGTGCCAGCAGGGACGGATACTACGAGCAGTACTTC

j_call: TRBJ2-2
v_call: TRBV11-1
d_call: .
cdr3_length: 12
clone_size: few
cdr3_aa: CASSFGPGELFF
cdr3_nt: TGTGCCAGCAGCTTTGGCCCCGGGGAGCTGTTTTTT

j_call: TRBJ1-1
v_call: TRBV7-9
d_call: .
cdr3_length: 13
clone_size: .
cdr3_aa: CASSLAAITGAFF
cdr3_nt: TGTGCCAGCAGCTTAGCCGCAATCACGGGGGCTTTCTTT

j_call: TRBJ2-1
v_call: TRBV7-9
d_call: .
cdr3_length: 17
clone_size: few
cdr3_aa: CASSLGGSGLKRNEQFF
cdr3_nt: TGTGCCAGCAGCTTAGGTGGGAGCGGACTAAAGAGGAATGAGCAGTTCTTC

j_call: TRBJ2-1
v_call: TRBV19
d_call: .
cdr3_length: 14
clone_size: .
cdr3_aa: CASSTRVSYNEQFF
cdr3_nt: TGTGCCAGTAGTACAAGGGTCTCCTACAATGAGCAGTTCTTC

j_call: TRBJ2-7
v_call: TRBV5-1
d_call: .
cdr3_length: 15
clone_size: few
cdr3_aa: CASSLVGGPSYEQYF
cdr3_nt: TGCGCCAGCAGCTTGGTAGGGGGGCCCTCTTACGAGCAGTACTTC

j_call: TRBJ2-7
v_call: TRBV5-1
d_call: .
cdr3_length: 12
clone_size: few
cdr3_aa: CASSMNQDEQYF
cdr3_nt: TGCGCCAGCAGCATGAACCAGGACGAGCAGTACTTC

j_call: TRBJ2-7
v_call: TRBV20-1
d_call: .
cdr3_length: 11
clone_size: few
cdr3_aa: CSARDYYEQYF
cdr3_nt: TGCAGTGCTAGAGACTACTACGAGCAGTACTTC

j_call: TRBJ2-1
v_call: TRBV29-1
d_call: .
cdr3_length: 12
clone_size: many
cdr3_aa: CSAPKTGFEQFF
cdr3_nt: TGCAGCGCCCCTAAGACTGGGTTTGAGCAGTTCTTC

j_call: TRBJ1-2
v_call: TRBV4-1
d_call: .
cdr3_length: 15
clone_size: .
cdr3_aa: CASEGEGGGLDGYTF
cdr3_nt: TGCGCCAGCGAAGGGGAAGGGGGGGGTTTGGATGGCTACACCTTC

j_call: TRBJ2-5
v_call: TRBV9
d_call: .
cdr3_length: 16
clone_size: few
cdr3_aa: CASSADSTGYGETQYF
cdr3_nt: TGTGCCAGCAGCGCGGACTCGACAGGTTACGGGGAGACCCAGTACTTC

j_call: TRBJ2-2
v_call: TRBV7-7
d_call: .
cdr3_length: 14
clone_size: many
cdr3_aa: CASSLGTNTGELFF
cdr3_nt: TGTGCCAGCAGCTTAGGCACTAACACCGGGGAGCTGTTTTTT

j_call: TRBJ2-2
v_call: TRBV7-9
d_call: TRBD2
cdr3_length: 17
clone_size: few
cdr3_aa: CASSLVGTSGSNGELFF
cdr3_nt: TGTGCCAGCAGCTTAGTGGGGACTAGCGGGAGCAACGGGGAGCTGTTTTTT

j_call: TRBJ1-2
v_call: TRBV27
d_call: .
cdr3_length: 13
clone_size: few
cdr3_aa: CASSWDPAYGYTF
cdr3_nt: TGTGCCAGCAGCTGGGACCCAGCCTATGGCTACACCTTC

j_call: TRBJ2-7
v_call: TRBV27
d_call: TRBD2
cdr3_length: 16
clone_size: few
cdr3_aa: CASSPHGLAGSYEQYF
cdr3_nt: TGTGCCAGCAGTCCCCACGGACTAGCGGGATCCTACGAGCAGTACTTC

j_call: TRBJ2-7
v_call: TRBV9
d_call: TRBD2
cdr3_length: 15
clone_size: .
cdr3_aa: CASSVGGRAKDEQYF
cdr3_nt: TGTGCCAGCAGCGTCGGCGGGAGGGCCAAAGACGAGCAGTACTTC

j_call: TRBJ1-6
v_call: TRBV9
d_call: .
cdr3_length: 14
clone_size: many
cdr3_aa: CASNQGSYNSPLHF
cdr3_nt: TGTGCCAGCAACCAGGGTTCCTATAATTCACCCCTCCACTTT

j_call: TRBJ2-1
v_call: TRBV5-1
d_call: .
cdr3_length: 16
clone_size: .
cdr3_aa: CASSLNGNPLYNEQFF
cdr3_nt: TGCGCCAGCAGCTTGAACGGAAACCCCCTTTACAATGAGCAGTTCTTC

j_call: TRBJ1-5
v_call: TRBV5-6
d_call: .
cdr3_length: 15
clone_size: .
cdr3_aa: CASSLEAAYNQPQHF
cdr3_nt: TGTGCCAGCAGCTTGGAGGCCGCCTACAATCAGCCCCAGCATTTT

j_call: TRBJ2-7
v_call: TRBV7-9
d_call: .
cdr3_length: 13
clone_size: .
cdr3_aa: CASSLESSYEQYF
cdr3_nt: TGTGCCAGCAGCTTAGAATCCTCCTACGAGCAGTACTTC

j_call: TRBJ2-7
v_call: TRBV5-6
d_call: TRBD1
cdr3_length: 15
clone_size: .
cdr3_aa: CASSLDGTGTYEQYF
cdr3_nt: TGTGCCAGCAGCTTGGACGGGACAGGGACCTACGAGCAGTACTTC

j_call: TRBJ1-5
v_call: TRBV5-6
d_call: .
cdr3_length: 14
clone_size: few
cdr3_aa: CASSRQYSNQPQHF
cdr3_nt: TGTGCCAGCAGCCGACAGTATAGCAATCAGCCCCAGCATTTT

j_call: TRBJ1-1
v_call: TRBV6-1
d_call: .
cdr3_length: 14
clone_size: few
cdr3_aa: CASSPGPRGSEAFF
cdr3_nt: TGTGCCAGCAGTCCCGGGCCCAGAGGCAGTGAAGCTTTCTTT

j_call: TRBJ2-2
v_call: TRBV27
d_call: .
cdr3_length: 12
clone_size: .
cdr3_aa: CASSLITGELFF
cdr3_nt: TGTGCCAGCAGTTTAATCACCGGGGAGCTGTTTTTT

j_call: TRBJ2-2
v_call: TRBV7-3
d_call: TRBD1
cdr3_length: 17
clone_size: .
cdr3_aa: CASSAPGTGEEGGELFF
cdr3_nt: TGTGCCAGCAGCGCCCCCGGGACAGGGGAAGAGGGCGGGGAGCTGTTTTTT

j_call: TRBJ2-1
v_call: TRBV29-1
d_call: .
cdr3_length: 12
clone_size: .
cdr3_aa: CSVDTGDNEQFF
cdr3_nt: TGCAGCGTTGACACGGGGGACAATGAGCAGTTCTTC

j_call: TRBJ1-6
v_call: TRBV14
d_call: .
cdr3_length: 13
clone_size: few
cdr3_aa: CASSPVLNSPLHF
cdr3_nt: TGTGCCAGCAGCCCAGTCCTGAATTCACCCCTCCACTTT

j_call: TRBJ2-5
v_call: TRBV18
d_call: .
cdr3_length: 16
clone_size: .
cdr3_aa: CASTSNPLEYQETQYF
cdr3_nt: TGTGCCAGCACGTCAAATCCACTGGAGTACCAAGAGACCCAGTACTTC

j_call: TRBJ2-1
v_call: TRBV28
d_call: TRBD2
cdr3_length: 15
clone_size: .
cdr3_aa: CASRKREAPYNEQFF
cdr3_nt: TGTGCCAGCAGAAAGCGGGAGGCTCCCTACAATGAGCAGTTCTTC

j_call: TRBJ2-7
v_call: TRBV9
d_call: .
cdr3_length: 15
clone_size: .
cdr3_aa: CASSVEAGASYEQYF
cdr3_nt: TGTGCCAGCAGCGTAGAGGCGGGCGCCTCCTACGAGCAGTACTTC

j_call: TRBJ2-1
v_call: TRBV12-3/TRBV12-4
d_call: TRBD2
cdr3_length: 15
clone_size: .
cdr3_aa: CASSLSPSGPNEQFF
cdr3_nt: TGTGCCAGCAGTTTAAGCCCTAGCGGGCCAAATGAGCAGTTCTTC

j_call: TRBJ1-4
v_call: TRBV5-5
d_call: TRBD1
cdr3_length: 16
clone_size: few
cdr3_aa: CASAPDHRRGQGKLFF
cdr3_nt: TGTGCCAGCGCCCCCGACCACCGCAGGGGGCAGGGAAAACTGTTTTTT

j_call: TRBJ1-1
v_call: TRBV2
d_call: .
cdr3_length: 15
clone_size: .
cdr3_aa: CASSYNGGGTPEAFF
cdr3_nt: TGTGCCAGCAGCTATAATGGGGGGGGGACCCCTGAAGCTTTCTTT

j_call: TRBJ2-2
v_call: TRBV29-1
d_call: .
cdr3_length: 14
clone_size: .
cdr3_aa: CSVPTGGQDGELFF
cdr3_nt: TGCAGCGTTCCGACCGGGGGGCAGGACGGGGAGCTGTTTTTT

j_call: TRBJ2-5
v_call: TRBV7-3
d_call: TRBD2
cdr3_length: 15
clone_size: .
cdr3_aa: CASSLTAGVIETQYF
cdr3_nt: TGTGCCAGCAGCTTAACCGCGGGAGTGATCGAGACCCAGTACTTC

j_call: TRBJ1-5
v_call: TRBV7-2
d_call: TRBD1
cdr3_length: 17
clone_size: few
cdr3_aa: CASSSDRGHFSNQPQHF
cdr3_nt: TGTGCCAGCAGCTCGGACAGGGGGCATTTTAGCAATCAGCCCCAGCATTTT

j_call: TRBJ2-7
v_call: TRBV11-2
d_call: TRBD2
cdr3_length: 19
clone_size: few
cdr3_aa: CASSLDRWARTSGYYEQYF
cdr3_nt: TGTGCCAGCAGCTTAGACCGGTGGGCAAGGACTAGCGGATACTACGAGCAGTACTTC

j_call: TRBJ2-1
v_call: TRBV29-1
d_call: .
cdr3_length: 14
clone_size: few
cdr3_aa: CRIEGGNSYNEQFF
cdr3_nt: TGCAGGATCGAGGGGGGCAACTCCTACAATGAGCAGTTCTTC

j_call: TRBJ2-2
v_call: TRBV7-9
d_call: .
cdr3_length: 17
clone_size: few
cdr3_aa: CASSLVLDTANTGELFF
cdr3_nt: TGTGCCAGCAGCTTAGTTTTGGACACCGCGAACACCGGGGAGCTGTTTTTT

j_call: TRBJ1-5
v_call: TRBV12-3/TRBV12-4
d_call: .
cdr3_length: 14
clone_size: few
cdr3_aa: CASSYKGVRQPQHF
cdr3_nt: TGTGCCAGCAGTTATAAAGGGGTCCGTCAGCCCCAGCATTTT

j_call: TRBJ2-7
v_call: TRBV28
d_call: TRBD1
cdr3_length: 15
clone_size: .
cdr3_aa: CASSTRTGSSYEQYF
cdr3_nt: TGTGCCAGCAGTACCCGGACAGGCAGCTCCTACGAGCAGTACTTC

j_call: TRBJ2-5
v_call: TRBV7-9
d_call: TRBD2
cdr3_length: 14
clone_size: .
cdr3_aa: CASRTGGGSETQYF
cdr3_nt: TGTGCCAGCAGAACGGGAGGGGGATCGGAGACCCAGTACTTC

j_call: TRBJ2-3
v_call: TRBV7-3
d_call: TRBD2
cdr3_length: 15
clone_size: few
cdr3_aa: CASSLTGAGGDTQYF
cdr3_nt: TGTGCCAGCAGCTTAACTGGAGCGGGAGGAGATACGCAGTATTTT